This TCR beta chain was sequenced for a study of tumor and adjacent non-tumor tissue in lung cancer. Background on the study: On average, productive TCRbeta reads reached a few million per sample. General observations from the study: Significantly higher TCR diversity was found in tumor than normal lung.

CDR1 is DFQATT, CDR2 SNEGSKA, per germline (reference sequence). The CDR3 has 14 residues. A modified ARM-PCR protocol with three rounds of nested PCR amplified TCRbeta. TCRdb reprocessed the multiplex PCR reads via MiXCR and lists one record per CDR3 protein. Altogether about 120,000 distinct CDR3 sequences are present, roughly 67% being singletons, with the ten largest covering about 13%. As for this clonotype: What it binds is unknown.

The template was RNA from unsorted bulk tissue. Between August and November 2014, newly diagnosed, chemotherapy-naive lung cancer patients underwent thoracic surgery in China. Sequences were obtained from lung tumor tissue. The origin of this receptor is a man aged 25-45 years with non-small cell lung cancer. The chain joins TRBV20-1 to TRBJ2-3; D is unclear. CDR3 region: CNAEGIAGTDTQYF. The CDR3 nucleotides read TGCAATGCCGAAGGAATAGCTGGCACAGATACGCAGTATTTT.